This T cell receptor beta chain was sequenced in a study of vaccination and CD4 T cells after COVID-19. General study points: Median numbers of SARS-CoV-2-reactive clonotypes increased from roughly 22 to 38 (not a significant change). The appearance of a median approximately 90% of reactive clones in convalescent patients occurred only post-vaccination.

Treatment meaning: approximately nine-day PBMC culture with coronavirus spike peptide pools or control peptides (ViraFEST assay). Peptide-pool expansion of antigen-specific T cells preceded TCR sequencing in ViraFEST. An Oncomine TCR Beta short-read assay was used to sequence the DNA from cultured CD4+ T cells. TCRdb re-derived calls from the PCR reads in MiXCR, one entry per CDR3 protein. The data hold approximately 24,000 distinct CDR3 sequences, with 64% observed a single time. Germline CDR1 is MNHEY and CDR2 is SVGAGI. Trimming pared 2 bases from V and 2 bases from J, leaving 12 bases between. The CDR3 has 15 amino acids. About this clonotype itself: Its antigen is currently unknown.

Sequenced material: CD4+ T cells from blood, cultured in vitro. The rearrangement uses TRBV6-5 and TRBJ1-1; a possible D gene is TRBD1 (5 bases). This TCR derives from a human donor who had recovered from COVID-19. This chain's CDR3 is CASSYNRGGNTEAFF. CDR3 nucleotides: TGTGCCAGCAGTTACAATAGGGGAGGAAACACTGAAGCTTTCTTT.